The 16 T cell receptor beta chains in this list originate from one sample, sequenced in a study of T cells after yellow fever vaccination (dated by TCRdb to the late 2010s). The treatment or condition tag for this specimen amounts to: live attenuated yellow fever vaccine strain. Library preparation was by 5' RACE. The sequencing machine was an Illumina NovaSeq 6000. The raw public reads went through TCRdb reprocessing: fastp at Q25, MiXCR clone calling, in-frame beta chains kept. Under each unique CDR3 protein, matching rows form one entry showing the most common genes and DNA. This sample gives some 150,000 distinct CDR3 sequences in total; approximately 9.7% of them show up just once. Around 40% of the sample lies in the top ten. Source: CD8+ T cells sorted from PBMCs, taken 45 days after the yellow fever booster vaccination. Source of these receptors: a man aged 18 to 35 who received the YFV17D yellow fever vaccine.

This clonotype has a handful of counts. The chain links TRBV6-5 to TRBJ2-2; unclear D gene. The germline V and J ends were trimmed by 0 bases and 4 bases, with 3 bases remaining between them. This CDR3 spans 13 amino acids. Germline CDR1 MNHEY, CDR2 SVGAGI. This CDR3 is CASSYSGTGELFF. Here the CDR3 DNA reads TGTGCCAGCAGTTACTCGGGCACCGGGGAGCTGTTTTTT.

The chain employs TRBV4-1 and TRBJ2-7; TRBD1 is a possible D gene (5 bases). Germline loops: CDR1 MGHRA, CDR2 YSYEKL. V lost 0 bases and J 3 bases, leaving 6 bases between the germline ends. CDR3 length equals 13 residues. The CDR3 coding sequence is TGCGCCAGCAGCCAAGATGACAGCTACGAGCAGTACTTC. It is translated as CASSQDDSYEQYF.

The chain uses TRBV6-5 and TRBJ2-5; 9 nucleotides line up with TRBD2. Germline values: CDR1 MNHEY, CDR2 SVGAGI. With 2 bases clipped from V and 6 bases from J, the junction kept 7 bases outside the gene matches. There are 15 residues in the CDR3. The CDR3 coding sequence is TGTGCCAGCAGTTACGGGGGCGGGGGGGCCAAGACCCAGTACTTC. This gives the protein CASSYGGGGAKTQYF.

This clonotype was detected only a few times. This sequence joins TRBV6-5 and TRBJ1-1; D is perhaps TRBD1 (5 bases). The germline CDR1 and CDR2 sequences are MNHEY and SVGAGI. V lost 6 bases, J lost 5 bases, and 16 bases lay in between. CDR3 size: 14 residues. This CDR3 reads CASSPVGVWTEAFF. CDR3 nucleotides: TGTGCCAGCAGCCCAGTGGGGGTCTGGACTGAAGCTTTCTTT.

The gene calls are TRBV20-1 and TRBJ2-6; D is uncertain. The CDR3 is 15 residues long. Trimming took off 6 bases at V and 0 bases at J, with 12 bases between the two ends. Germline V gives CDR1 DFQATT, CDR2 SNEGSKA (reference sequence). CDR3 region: CSATRYNSGANVLTF. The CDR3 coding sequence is TGCAGTGCCACTCGCTACAACTCTGGGGCCAACGTCCTGACTTTC.

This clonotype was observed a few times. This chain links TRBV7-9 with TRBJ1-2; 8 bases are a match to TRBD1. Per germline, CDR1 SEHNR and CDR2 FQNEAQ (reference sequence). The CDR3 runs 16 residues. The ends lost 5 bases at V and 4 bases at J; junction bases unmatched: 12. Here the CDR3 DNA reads TGTGCCAGCAGCAGCGTGACAGGGGAAAGGGTCTATGGCTACACCTTC. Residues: CASSSVTGERVYGYTF.

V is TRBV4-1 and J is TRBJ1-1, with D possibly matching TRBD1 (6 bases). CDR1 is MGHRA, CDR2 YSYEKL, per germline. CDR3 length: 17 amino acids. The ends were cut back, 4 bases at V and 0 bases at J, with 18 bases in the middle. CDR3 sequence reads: CASSLAWGGGLNTEAFF. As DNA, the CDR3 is TGCGCCAGCAGCCTCGCCTGGGGGGGCGGTTTGAACACTGAAGCTTTCTTT.

The CDR3 loop reads CASSYRDRDYEQYF. The CDR3 coding sequence is TGTGCCAGCAGTTACAGGGACAGGGACTACGAGCAGTACTTC. The chain uses TRBV6-5 and TRBJ2-7, with TRBD1 identical over 9 bases. Germline V gene lookup returns CDR1 MNHEY and CDR2 SVGAGI. The CDR3 runs to 14 residues. V was clipped by 2 bases and J by 3 bases; unmatched bases: 2.

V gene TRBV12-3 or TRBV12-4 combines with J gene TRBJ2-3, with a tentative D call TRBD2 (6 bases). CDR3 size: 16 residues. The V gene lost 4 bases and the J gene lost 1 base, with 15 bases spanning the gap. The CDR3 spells CASSSLAVQGTDTQYF. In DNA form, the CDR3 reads TGTGCCAGCAGTTCCTTAGCGGTTCAGGGCACAGATACGCAGTATTTT.

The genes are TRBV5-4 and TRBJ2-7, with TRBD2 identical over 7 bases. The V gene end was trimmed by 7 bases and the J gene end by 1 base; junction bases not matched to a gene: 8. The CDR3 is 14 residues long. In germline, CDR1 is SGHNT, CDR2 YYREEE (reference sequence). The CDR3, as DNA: TGTGCCAGCTCCGCGGGGGATTCGTCCTACGAGCAGTACTTC. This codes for CASSAGDSSYEQYF.

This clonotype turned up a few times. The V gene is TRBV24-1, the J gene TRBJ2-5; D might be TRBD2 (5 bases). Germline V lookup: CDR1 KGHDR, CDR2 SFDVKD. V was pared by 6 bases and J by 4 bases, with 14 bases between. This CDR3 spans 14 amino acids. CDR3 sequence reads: CATSNGNNPETQYF. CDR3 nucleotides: TGTGCCACCAGTAACGGGAACAACCCAGAGACCCAGTACTTC.

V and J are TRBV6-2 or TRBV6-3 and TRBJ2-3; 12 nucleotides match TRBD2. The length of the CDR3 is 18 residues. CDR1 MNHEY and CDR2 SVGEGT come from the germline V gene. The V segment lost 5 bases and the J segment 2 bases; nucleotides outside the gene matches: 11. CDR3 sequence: CASSPTSGGTYVTDTQYF. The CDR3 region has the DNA TGTGCCAGCAGTCCGACTAGCGGGGGAACCTACGTCACAGATACGCAGTATTTT.

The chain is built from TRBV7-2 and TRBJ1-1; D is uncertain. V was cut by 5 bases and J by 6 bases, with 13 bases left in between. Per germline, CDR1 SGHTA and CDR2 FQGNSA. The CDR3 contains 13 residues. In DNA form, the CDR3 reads TGTGCCAGCAGCGCCGACCCAGGTGCTGAAGCTTTCTTT. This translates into CASSADPGAEAFF.

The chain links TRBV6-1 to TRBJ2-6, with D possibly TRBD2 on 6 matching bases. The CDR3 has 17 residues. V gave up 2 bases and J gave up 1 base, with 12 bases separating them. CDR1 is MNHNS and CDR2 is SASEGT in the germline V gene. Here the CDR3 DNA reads TGTGCCAGCAGTGAATGGATGCGGGAATCTGGGGCCAACGTCCTGACTTTC. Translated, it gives CASSEWMRESGANVLTF.

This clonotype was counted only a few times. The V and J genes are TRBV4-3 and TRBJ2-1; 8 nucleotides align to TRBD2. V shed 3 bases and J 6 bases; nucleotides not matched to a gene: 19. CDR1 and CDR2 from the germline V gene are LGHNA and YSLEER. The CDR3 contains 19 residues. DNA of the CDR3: TGCGCCAGCAGCCATAAGCTAGCGGGTTTTGATTTACCCACCAATGAGCAGTTCTTC. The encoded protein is CASSHKLAGFDLPTNEQFF.

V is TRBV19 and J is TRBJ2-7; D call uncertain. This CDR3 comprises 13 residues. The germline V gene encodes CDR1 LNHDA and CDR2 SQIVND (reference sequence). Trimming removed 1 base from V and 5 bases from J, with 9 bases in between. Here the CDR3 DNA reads TGTGCCAGTAGTATAGGCAGTGGAAACGAGCAGTACTTC. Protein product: CASSIGSGNEQYF.